The 23 T cell receptor beta chains below come from one sample, sequenced in a study of CD8 T cells in Susac syndrome. A quantity of roughly 0.5 to 1 ug RNA underwent reverse transcription using random hexamers. Each CDR3 protein is one row after TCRdb ran MiXCR on the immunoSEQ multiplex PCR reads. The sample consists of some 100,000 distinct CDR3 sequences, roughly 90% of them appearing once. Sequenced sample: CD8+ T cells from PBMCs. The origin of the receptors is a human donor in good health.

The genes are TRBV7-3 and TRBJ1-1, with D unresolved. This CDR3 has 12 amino acids. The germline V gene encodes CDR1 SGHTA and CDR2 FQGTGA. The V and J ends lost 2 bases and 10 bases respectively, with 11 bases between them. This CDR3 is CASSLEGGRAFF. The CDR3 DNA sequence: TGTGCCAGCAGCTTAGAGGGAGGACGAGCTTTCTTT.

This clonotype appeared once. The rearrangement joins TRBV2 to TRBJ1-1; D is ambiguous. The CDR3 totals 12 residues. V was shortened by 9 bases and J by 1 base, with 9 bases between the two germline ends. Germline loops: CDR1 SNHLY, CDR2 FYNNEI. CDR3 amino acids: CASTKENTEAFF. The CDR3 DNA reads as TGTGCCAGTACCAAAGAGAACACTGAAGCTTTCTTT.

This clonotype was counted between two and nine times. The chain combines TRBV4-3 with TRBJ2-7, with D perhaps matching TRBD1 (5 bases). Germline V gene data show CDR1 as LGHNA and CDR2 as YSLEER. This CDR3 contains 15 residues. Trimming took off 0 bases at V and 1 base at J, with 10 bases between the two ends. In DNA, the CDR3 is TGCGCCAGCAGCCAAGACAGGGTCCGGTCCTACGAGCAGTACTTC. Its translation: CASSQDRVRSYEQYF.

The chain's CDR3 is CSATSTGLRLNEQFF. The CDR3 coding sequence is TGCAGTGCTACTAGTACAGGGTTACGATTGAATGAGCAGTTCTTC. The chain is built from TRBV20-1 and TRBJ2-1, with a tentative D call TRBD1 (6 bases). The CDR3 consists of 15 residues. Per germline, CDR1 DFQATT and CDR2 SNEGSKA (reference sequence). V dropped 4 bases and J dropped 7 bases, with 20 bases sitting between them.

A note on this clonotype: One junction end disagrees with the germline gene, perhaps due to a read error. The V and J genes are TRBV7-2 and TRBJ1-1, with D tentatively TRBD1 (6 bases). CDR3 size: 13 residues. Germline V gene data show CDR1 as SGHTA and CDR2 as FQGNSA. DNA of the CDR3: TGTGCCAGCAGCTTAGTTGACAGGTCTGAGGCTTTCTTT. Translating it yields CASSLVDRSEAFF.

The V call is TRBV9, the J call TRBJ2-1, with TRBD2 identical over 10 bases. This CDR3 is built from 14 residues. The germline CDR1 and CDR2 sequences are SGDLS and YYNGEE. The V and J ends lost 2 bases and 10 bases, in that order; junction bases with no gene match: 6. CDR3 sequence: CASSVSGRAREQFF. The CDR3 DNA sequence: TGTGCCAGCAGCGTGAGCGGGAGGGCTCGGGAGCAGTTCTTC.

The chain couples TRBV20-1 to TRBJ2-3; the match to TRBD2 covers 8 bases. Germline V lookup: CDR1 DFQATT, CDR2 SNEGSKA (reference sequence). V lost 2 bases to trimming and J lost 7 bases; unmatched junction nucleotides: 8. CDR3 length: 14 residues. In nucleotides, the CDR3 is TGCAGTGCTAGACCAGCGGGAGAACCACATACGCAGTATTTT. It encodes CSARPAGEPHTQYF.

This clonotype was seen only once. V and J are TRBV5-1 and TRBJ2-6; D is uncertain. This CDR3 is 16 amino acids long. Trimming pared 2 bases from V and 0 bases from J, leaving 9 bases between. Germline loops: CDR1 SGHRS, CDR2 YFSETQ. As DNA, the CDR3 is TGCGCCAGCAGCTTTAAGGCAAACTCTGGGGCCAACGTCCTGACTTTC. It encodes CASSFKANSGANVLTF.

The V and J genes are TRBV4-3 and TRBJ2-1, with D perhaps TRBD2 (6 bases). Looked up from germline, CDR1 is LGHNA and CDR2 is YSLEER. V gave up 4 bases and J gave up 2 bases, with 15 bases separating them. The CDR3 runs 16 residues. This CDR3 is CASSPERVLTYNEQFF. The DNA for the CDR3 is TGCGCCAGCAGCCCTGAGCGGGTTTTAACCTACAATGAGCAGTTCTTC.

The chain links TRBV20-1 to TRBJ2-1; tentatively, D is TRBD2 (6 bases). The CDR3 loop spans 14 amino acids. V shed 0 bases and J shed 8 bases, with 14 bases lying between them. Germline V gene sequence: CDR1 DFQATT, CDR2 SNEGSKA (reference sequence). CDR3 sequence reads: CSAREGEGLHEQFF. CDR3 DNA sequence: TGCAGTGCTAGAGAGGGAGAGGGACTCCATGAGCAGTTCTTC.

The V and J genes are TRBV3-1 and TRBJ2-6; no reliable D call. With 4 bases removed from V and 4 bases from J, the gap between germline ends came to 20 bases. The CDR3 runs 18 residues. The germline V gene has CDR1 LGHDT and CDR2 YNNKEL (reference sequence). The CDR3 loop is CASSLPNLRTAGANVLTF. DNA for the CDR3: TGTGCCAGCAGCCTCCCCAACCTGCGAACCGCCGGGGCCAACGTCCTGACTTTC.

V usage is TRBV20-1 and J usage is TRBJ2-1; D remains unclear. The length of the CDR3 is 12 residues. Trimming took off 5 bases at V and 7 bases at J, with 12 bases between the two ends. The germline V gene encodes CDR1 DFQATT and CDR2 SNEGSKA (reference sequence). CDR3 in amino acids: CSALSTGNEQFF. The CDR3 nucleotides are TGCAGTGCTCTCTCCACCGGGAATGAGCAGTTCTTC.

The chain links TRBV7-2 to TRBJ2-3, with TRBD2 matching 11 bases. The length of the CDR3 is 16 residues. Germline assignment: CDR1 SGHTA and CDR2 FQGNSA. With 4 bases clipped from V and 2 bases from J, the junction kept 5 bases outside the gene matches. DNA for the CDR3: TGTGCCAGCAGCTCGGGGACTAGCGGTTCCACAGATACGCAGTATTTT. This sequence encodes CASSSGTSGSTDTQYF.

The V gene is TRBV6-1, the J gene TRBJ2-7; no clear D. Germline lookup yields CDR1 MNHNS and CDR2 SASEGT. This CDR3 is built from 13 residues. V was shortened by 4 bases and J by 4 bases, with 11 bases between the two germline ends. This chain's CDR3 is CASSGTGVYEQYF. The CDR3 region has the DNA TGTGCCAGCAGTGGGACGGGTGTTTACGAGCAGTACTTC.

This rearrangement joins TRBV6-2 or TRBV6-3 to TRBJ2-7; D gene unclear. Per the germline V gene, CDR1 is MNHEY and CDR2 is SVGEGT. The length of the CDR3 is 16 residues. Trimming cost V 1 base and J 0 bases, with 13 bases left between them. CDR3 region: CASSYYSGPASYEQYF. The CDR3 DNA sequence: TGTGCCAGCAGTTACTACTCAGGCCCTGCCTCCTACGAGCAGTACTTC.

The chain links TRBV7-3 to TRBJ2-2, with D possibly TRBD1 on 5 matching bases. Germline lookup yields CDR1 SGHTA and CDR2 FQGTGA. The V gene lost 5 bases and the J gene lost 5 bases, with 12 bases spanning the gap. The CDR3 runs 14 residues. CDR3 sequence: CASSLGRQTGELFF. The CDR3 DNA sequence: TGTGCCAGCAGCCTGGGGCGGCAGACCGGGGAGCTGTTTTTT.

This rearrangement joins TRBV29-1 to TRBJ2-1; possibly TRBD1 or TRBD2 for D (5 bases each). The CDR3 spans 12 residues. Trimming pared 3 bases from V and 13 bases from J, leaving 16 bases between. Germline CDR1 and CDR2: SQVTM and ANQGSEA. The CDR3 DNA follows: TGCAGCGTTGAGAGGAGGACACAGGATCAGTTCTTC. Encoded protein: CSVERRTQDQFF.

This chain links TRBV6-2 or TRBV6-3 with TRBJ1-1; D unclear. This CDR3 is built from 15 residues. Trimming stripped 5 bases from V and 0 bases from J, with 13 bases between. Per the germline V gene, CDR1 is MNHEY and CDR2 is SVGEGT. The DNA of the CDR3 is TGTGCCAGCAGTCCCCGGGAAGGGATGAACACTGAAGCTTTCTTT. This translates into CASSPREGMNTEAFF.

This clonotype was detected only a few times. The chain has TRBV29-1 and TRBJ1-2; 7 nucleotides line up with TRBD1. V dropped 6 bases and J dropped 6; count of bases not matched to a gene: 1. This CDR3 comprises 10 residues. Germline V lookup: CDR1 SQVTM, CDR2 ANQGSEA. CDR3 region: CSVDRDGYTF. The CDR3 coding sequence is TGCAGCGTCGACAGGGATGGCTACACCTTC.

The V and J genes are TRBV25-1 and TRBJ1-2, with D unresolved. CDR3 size: 13 residues. The germline V gene has CDR1 MGHDK and CDR2 SYGVNS. The ends were cut back, 2 bases at V and 4 bases at J, with 8 bases in the middle. CDR3 sequence reads: CASSEGNTYGYTF. For the CDR3, the DNA is TGTGCCAGCAGTGAAGGCAATACCTATGGCTACACCTTC.

This chain connects TRBV14 to TRBJ2-1; D perhaps matches TRBD2 (5 bases). CDR3 length: 15 residues. Germline V gene lookup returns CDR1 SGHDN and CDR2 FVKESK. V gave up 4 bases and J gave up 5 bases, with 15 bases separating them. The CDR3 loop reads CASSPPGWRNNEQFF. CDR3 DNA sequence: TGTGCCAGCAGCCCTCCGGGATGGAGGAACAATGAGCAGTTCTTC.

The V gene is TRBV29-1, the J gene TRBJ2-7; 14 bases match TRBD2. The V gene end was trimmed by 4 bases and the J gene end by 7 bases; junction bases not matched to a gene: 6. This CDR3 has 14 amino acids. Germline values: CDR1 SQVTM, CDR2 ANQGSEA. CDR3 residues: CSVGGGLAGVEQYF. Here the CDR3 DNA reads TGCAGCGTTGGGGGGGGACTAGCGGGAGTGGAGCAGTACTTC.

The genes are TRBV19 and TRBJ2-7; D could derive from TRBD1 or TRBD2 (6 bases each). Germline V gene lookup returns CDR1 LNHDA and CDR2 SQIVND (reference sequence). The length of the CDR3 is 14 residues. V gave up 8 bases and J gave up 9 bases, with 23 bases separating them. The chain's CDR3 is CASRAGTRQGGQYF. In DNA, the CDR3 is TGTGCCAGTCGGGCCGGGACACGTCAGGGAGGGCAGTACTTC.